The 32 T cell receptor beta chains below were found in one sample sequenced in a study of identical twins. TCRdb reanalysed the 5' RACE reads using MiXCR and keeps one entry per CDR3 protein. There are about 530,000 distinct CDR3 sequences in the sample; approximately 14% occur only once, and less than 0.5% lies in the top ten. This sample was also put to use in a study of yellow fever vaccine responses in identical twins.

Sequenced: CD4+ T cells sorted from blood. These receptors originate from a woman between 18 and 29 years old in good health.

There are a few counts of this clonotype. This chain connects TRBV5-1 to TRBJ2-4; TRBD2 is a possible D gene (7 bases). This CDR3 is 17 amino acids long. Deletions cut 1 base from V and 0 bases from J, with 14 bases between. CDR1 and CDR2 from the germline V gene are SGHRS and YFSETQ. The CDR3 coding sequence is TGCGCCAGCAGCTTGACGGGGGGACAAATAGCCAAAAACATTCAGTACTTC. Translating it yields CASSLTGGQIAKNIQYF.

The rearrangement uses TRBV5-1 and TRBJ1-1; D gene ambiguous. Germline values: CDR1 SGHRS, CDR2 YFSETQ. Trimming shortened V by 6 bases and J by 0 bases, and 12 bases separated the two germline ends. The CDR3 sequence is 14 residues long. CDR3 sequence (DNA): TGCGCCAGCACATACGGTGGGCTGAACACTGAAGCTTTCTTT. This translates into CASTYGGLNTEAFF.

This sequence joins TRBV7-8 and TRBJ2-1, with 10 bases fitting TRBD2. This CDR3 comprises 16 residues. The V segment lost 2 bases and the J segment 7 bases; nucleotides outside the gene matches: 8. Per germline, CDR1 SGHVS and CDR2 FQNEAQ. CDR3 DNA sequence: TGTGCCAGCAGCTTATTTCTAGCGGGAGCGACAAATGAGCAGTTCTTC. Translating it yields CASSLFLAGATNEQFF.

This clonotype has just a few counts. J is TRBJ2-3 and V is TRBV7-2, with D perhaps matching TRBD1 (6 bases). V lost 5 bases to trimming and J lost 9 bases, with 21 bases between them. Germline V gene lookup returns CDR1 SGHTA and CDR2 FQGNSA. The length of the CDR3 is 15 residues. CDR3 amino acids: CASSPGRYTGPTQYF. The CDR3 DNA follows: TGTGCCAGCAGCCCCGGACGATATACAGGGCCCACGCAGTATTTT.

The chain employs TRBV10-3 and TRBJ2-1; D not certain. Trimming took off 10 bases at V and 3 bases at J, with 13 bases between the two ends. This CDR3 is built from 13 residues. The V gene's germline CDR1 is ENHRY and CDR2 SYGVKD. CDR3 residues: CATQGVSYNEQFF. CDR3 DNA: TGTGCCACCCAAGGAGTCAGCTACAATGAGCAGTTCTTC.

This clonotype was counted only a few times. J is TRBJ1-1 and V is TRBV7-6; 7 nucleotides agree with TRBD1. The CDR3 runs to 13 residues. Trimming cost V 4 bases and J 5 bases; bases outside gene matches: 4. The germline CDR1 and CDR2 sequences are SGHVS and FNYEAQ. CDR3 residues: CASSSQGLTEAFF. DNA for the CDR3: TGTGCCAGCAGCTCACAGGGGCTGACTGAAGCTTTCTTT.

The gene calls are TRBV6-1 and TRBJ2-1, with 10 positions matching TRBD2. V lost 2 bases to trimming and J lost 8 bases; unmatched junction nucleotides: 12. Germline V CDR1 and CDR2: MNHNS, SASEGT. This CDR3 spans 17 amino acids. Here the CDR3 DNA reads TGTGCCAGCAGTGAACAGCCAGCGGGAGGGCCCGTCGATGAGCAGTTCTTC. The encoded protein is CASSEQPAGGPVDEQFF.

The gene calls are TRBV10-3 and TRBJ2-3; 7 bases align to TRBD1. There are 14 residues in the CDR3. V shed 2 bases and J 11 bases; nucleotides not matched to a gene: 10. Germline values: CDR1 ENHRY, CDR2 SYGVKD. The CDR3 DNA reads as TGTGCCATCAGTGAGACTGGACAGGCCGTGTGGCAGTATTTT. Translated, it gives CAISETGQAVWQYF.

This chain connects TRBV5-1 to TRBJ2-5; possible D gene TRBD2, 6 bases. With 3 bases removed from V and 1 base from J, the gap between germline ends came to 10 bases. The CDR3 is made up of 14 amino acids. Germline CDR1 SGHRS, CDR2 YFSETQ. The CDR3 coding sequence is TGCGCCAGCAGCTCCGGACTATTCCAAGAGACCCAGTACTTC. Translation gives CASSSGLFQETQYF.

The V call is TRBV7-3, the J call TRBJ2-1, with TRBD2 as a possible D gene (5 bases). CDR3 size: 13 residues. V was shortened by 3 bases and J by 9 bases, with 12 bases between the two germline ends. CDR1 and CDR2 (germline): SGHTA, FQGTGA. CDR3 sequence (DNA): TGTGCCAGCAGCTTGGCTAGTACTAGTGAGCAGTTCTTC. Amino acids: CASSLASTSEQFF.

This clonotype has just a few counts. The chain uses TRBV24-1 and TRBJ2-1; 12 positions match TRBD2. The CDR3 runs 17 residues. Germline V gene lookup returns CDR1 KGHDR and CDR2 SFDVKD. Trimming at V came to 4 bases and at J to 7 bases, leaving 10 bases not matched to a gene. DNA of the CDR3: TGTGCCACCAGTGACCAGCAACTAGCGGGGGGTCGGAATGAGCAGTTCTTC. It codes for CATSDQQLAGGRNEQFF.

This clonotype appeared a few times. This chain links TRBV2 with TRBJ1-1, with D perhaps TRBD1 (5 bases). Germline CDR1 is SNHLY and CDR2 is FYNNEI. Between the trimmed V and J ends, which lost 1 base and 4 bases, there was a span of 10 bases. CDR3 size: 14 residues. CDR3 in amino acids: CASSEGIGGTEAFF. CDR3 nucleotide sequence: TGTGCCAGCAGTGAAGGAATCGGGGGCACTGAAGCTTTCTTT.

This clonotype was recorded a few times. The chain is built from TRBV11-2 and TRBJ2-1, with 13 bases identical to TRBD2. CDR1 SGHAT and CDR2 FQNNGV come from the germline V gene. This CDR3 contains 21 residues. V shed 4 bases and J 5 bases; nucleotides not matched to a gene: 20. CDR3 in DNA: TGTGCCAGCAGCTCGGGTCGACTAGCGGGAGGCCGACTAATAACGAACAATGAGCAGTTCTTC. Protein product: CASSSGRLAGGRLITNNEQFF.

The chain recombines TRBV20-1 with TRBJ2-3; 7 nucleotides agree with TRBD1. Germline CDR1 is DFQATT and CDR2 is SNEGSKA (reference sequence). CDR3 length equals 14 residues. J was trimmed by 2 bases and V by 5 bases; bases with no gene match: 7. CDR3 residues: CSAHRGPNTDTQYF. DNA for the CDR3: TGCAGTGCTCACAGGGGACCCAACACAGATACGCAGTATTTT.

The sample holds a few counts of this clonotype. V gene TRBV12-3 or TRBV12-4 combines with J gene TRBJ2-7; D perhaps matches TRBD1 (6 bases). With 6 bases removed from V and 0 bases from J, the gap between germline ends came to 18 bases. This CDR3 has 16 residues. CDR3 in amino acids: CASSGFGRGGSYEQYF. The DNA for the CDR3 is TGTGCCAGCAGCGGATTCGGACGAGGGGGCTCCTACGAGCAGTACTTC.

This clonotype was observed a handful of times. V usage is TRBV21-1 and J usage is TRBJ2-5; no check of the table's D call, TRBD1, against the DNA was made. TRBV21-1 is termed a pseudogene. The CDR3 is made up of 16 amino acids. The CDR3 loop is CASSKGLLGQEETQYF. In DNA, the CDR3 is TGTGCCAGCAGCAAAGGCCTGTTAGGACAGGAAGAGACCCAGTACTTC.

This clonotype was observed a handful of times. V is TRBV20-1 and J is TRBJ2-7, with TRBD2 matching 9 bases. The germline V gene encodes CDR1 DFQATT and CDR2 SNEGSKA (reference sequence). CDR3 length: 15 amino acids. V dropped 3 bases and J dropped 2; count of bases not matched to a gene: 8. The CDR3 sequence: CSARGVAGATYEQYF. DNA of the CDR3: TGCAGTGCTAGGGGCGTAGCGGGAGCTACCTACGAGCAGTACTTC.

The gene calls are TRBV28 and TRBJ2-1, with TRBD1 matching over 7 bases. The V segment lost 6 bases and the J segment 7 bases; nucleotides outside the gene matches: 15. CDR1 and CDR2 (germline): MDHEN, SYDVKM. The length of the CDR3 is 16 residues. DNA for the CDR3: TGTGCCAGCAGCCCAGCGTTCACAGGGGATAAGAATGAGCAGTTCTTC. Its protein product is CASSPAFTGDKNEQFF.

V gene TRBV5-1 combines with J gene TRBJ2-3; perhaps D is TRBD1 or TRBD2 (6 bases each). V lost 5 bases and J lost 2, with 15 bases in between. Germline V lookup: CDR1 SGHRS, CDR2 YFSETQ. The CDR3 totals 15 residues. The CDR3 nucleotides are TGCGCCAGCAGACCGGGGGCCCTATCCACAGATACGCAGTATTTT. Protein product: CASRPGALSTDTQYF.

The chain has TRBV3-1 and TRBJ2-1; no clear D. This CDR3 spans 17 amino acids. The V end was cut by 1 base, the J end by 0 bases, with 13 bases between. Germline lookup yields CDR1 LGHDT and CDR2 YNNKEL (reference sequence). The CDR3 spells CASSQGLWGFSYNEQFF. The CDR3 DNA reads as TGTGCCAGCAGCCAAGGGCTCTGGGGTTTCTCCTACAATGAGCAGTTCTTC.

The chain employs TRBV6-1 and TRBJ1-1, with 9 bases lining up with TRBD1. The ends lost 6 bases at V and 4 bases at J; junction bases unmatched: 12. This CDR3 has 16 residues. Germline V gene lookup returns CDR1 MNHNS and CDR2 SASEGT. CDR3 DNA sequence: TGTGCCAGCAGAAACAGACAGGGGGTTTTATCCACTGAAGCTTTCTTT. Protein product: CASRNRQGVLSTEAFF.

A few counts support this clonotype. The chain couples TRBV12-3 or TRBV12-4 to TRBJ1-1; no firm D call. V lost 3 bases and J lost 1, with 9 bases in between. The CDR3 extends over 14 amino acids. The CDR3 bases are TGTGCCAGCAGTTTCGGGAACAAGAACACTGAAGCTTTCTTT. Protein sequence: CASSFGNKNTEAFF.

The rearrangement links TRBV12-3 or TRBV12-4 to TRBJ2-7; 11 bases line up with TRBD2. This CDR3 is 15 amino acids long. Unmatched junction bases numbered 3, after V lost 3 bases and J lost 2 bases. The CDR3 DNA reads TGTGCCAGCAGTTTTAATAGCGGGGGGGCCTACGAGCAGTACGTC. It yields the protein CASSFNSGGAYEQYV.

The rearrangement joins TRBV10-3 to TRBJ2-3; TRBD2 matches at 8 bases. The CDR3 covers 15 residues. Germline CDR1 is ENHRY and CDR2 is SYGVKD. After removal of 6 bases from V and 6 bases from J, the junction contained 11 bases not matched to a gene. CDR3 region: CAISLGAGVKDTQYF. The CDR3 nucleotides are TGTGCCATCAGCCTGGGAGCGGGAGTGAAGGATACGCAGTATTTT.

This clonotype was detected many times. The chain recombines TRBV9 with TRBJ2-1, with 10 bases fitting TRBD2. After removal of 4 bases from V and 7 bases from J, the junction contained 11 bases not matched to a gene. Per the germline V gene, CDR1 is SGDLS and CDR2 is YYNGEE. The CDR3 is 16 residues long. The CDR3 nucleotides read TGTGCCAGCAGCCCGCTGGGACTAGCGTATAGGAATGAGCAGTTCTTC. This codes for CASSPLGLAYRNEQFF. Combining the CDR3 with reference TRBV9 and TRBJ2-1 gives the whole variable domain DSGVTQTPKHLITATGQRVTLRCSPRSGDLSVYWYQQSLDQGLQFLIQYYNGEERAKGNILERFSAQQFPDLHSELNLSSLELGDSALYFCASSPLGLAYRNEQFFGPGTRLTVL.

The chain joins TRBV11-2 to TRBJ1-1; 8 nucleotides align to TRBD1. J gave up 5 bases and V 4 bases, and 3 bases lay outside the gene matches. CDR3 length: 13 amino acids. The V gene's germline CDR1 is SGHAT and CDR2 FQNNGV. The CDR3 sequence is CASSWTGYTEAFF. In DNA, the CDR3 is TGTGCCAGCAGCTGGACAGGGTATACTGAAGCTTTCTTT.

The genes are TRBV20-1 and TRBJ2-3; D is unresolved. CDR1 DFQATT and CDR2 SNEGSKA come from the germline V gene (reference sequence). Trimming pared 0 bases from V and 1 base from J, leaving 11 bases between. This CDR3 is 15 amino acids long. CDR3 bases: TGCAGTGCTAGAGATTTCGGCCGGGGCACAGATACGCAGTATTTT. Protein sequence: CSARDFGRGTDTQYF.

The DNA for the CDR3 is TGTGCCAGCATAGGGGAAATGAACACTGAAGCTTTCTTT. The encoded protein is CASIGEMNTEAFF. The genes are TRBV6-1 and TRBJ1-1; a weak D match, TRBD1 (5 bases). The ends were cut back, 7 bases at V and 0 bases at J, with 9 bases in the middle. This CDR3 has 13 residues. Per germline, CDR1 MNHNS and CDR2 SASEGT.

The chain couples TRBV5-5 to TRBJ2-2, with D possibly called TRBD1 or TRBD2 (5 bases each). Germline V gene sequence: CDR1 SGHKS, CDR2 YYEKEE (reference sequence). Trimming took off 4 bases at V and 3 bases at J, with 13 bases between the two ends. This CDR3 has 15 amino acids. CDR3: CASSGDLMDTGELFF. CDR3 nucleotides: TGTGCCAGCAGCGGGGACCTCATGGACACCGGGGAGCTGTTTTTT.

This clonotype was counted only a few times. The rearrangement uses TRBV5-1 and TRBJ2-1; 11 bases align to TRBD2. Germline values: CDR1 SGHRS, CDR2 YFSETQ. V dropped 4 bases and J dropped 5; count of bases not matched to a gene: 8. The length of the CDR3 is 16 residues. CDR3 sequence reads: CASSRGTSGNNNEQFF. CDR3 sequence (DNA): TGCGCCAGCAGCAGGGGGACTAGCGGTAACAACAATGAGCAGTTCTTC.

The chain links TRBV20-1 to TRBJ1-1; weak D call: TRBD1 (5 bases). The germline gives CDR1 DFQATT, CDR2 SNEGSKA (reference sequence). The CDR3 has 12 amino acids. The V end was cut by 1 base, the J end by 6 bases, with 9 bases between. This chain's CDR3 is CSARVRGAEAFF. For the CDR3, the DNA is TGCAGTGCTAGAGTCCGAGGGGCTGAAGCTTTCTTT.

This chain connects TRBV5-4 to TRBJ2-3; 8 bases agree with TRBD1. With V trimmed by 4 bases and J by 2 bases, 9 bases remained unmatched. The CDR3 is 16 amino acids. CDR1 and CDR2 from the germline V gene are SGHNT and YYREEE (reference sequence). The CDR3 DNA sequence: TGTGCCAGCAGCCCCGGGACAGGATACTACACAGATACGCAGTATTTT. This sequence encodes CASSPGTGYYTDTQYF.